This passage covers 13 T cell receptor beta chains from one sample sequenced in a study of cytomegalovirus exposure and HLA in healthy donors (dated by TCRdb to about 2017). The library was prepared using the immunoSEQ multiplex PCR assay. For the multiplex PCR, a mixture combining 60 forward primers for TCR Vbeta segments and 13 reverse primers for TCR Jbeta segments was used. Sourced from immuneACCESS, this table was stored by TCRdb with only in-frame sequences that have V and J called. A share of the clones is absent; for the studies checked, an unresolved V gene accounts for under half, and the remainder has no known explanation. The sample has about 130,000 clones on record, around 80% of them singletons. About 6.5% of the sample goes to the ten largest clones. Source material: PBMCs. Every receptor here comes from a man in his forties in good health and CMV-seropositive.

This clone appeared a few times. The V gene is TRBV28, the J gene TRBJ2-7, with unresolved D. CDR3 length: 12 amino acids. Per the germline V gene, CDR1 is MDHEN and CDR2 is SYDVKM. V was clipped by 10 bases and J by 4 bases, with 14 bases between them. The chain's CDR3 is CATLSFSYEQYF. DNA for the CDR3: TGTGCCACCCTATCCTTTTCTTACGAGCAGTACTTC.

This chain links TRBV5-1 with TRBJ1-1; D uncertain. Per the germline V gene, CDR1 is SGHRS and CDR2 is YFSETQ. V lost 0 bases and J 4 bases, leaving 10 bases between the germline ends. The CDR3 runs 14 residues. The CDR3 region has the DNA TGCGCCAGCAGCTTGGCGGCCCAGGTCACTGAAGCTTTCTTT. Translating it yields CASSLAAQVTEAFF.

The chain couples TRBV5-8 to TRBJ1-4; D gene ambiguous. Trimming cost V 3 bases and J 8 bases, with 17 bases left between them. The V gene's germline CDR1 is SGHTS and CDR2 YDEGEE. The CDR3 extends over 15 amino acids. The DNA for the CDR3 is TGTGCCAGCAGCTCGAATCTATTCCAAGCGGAAAAACTGTTTTTT. This translates into CASSSNLFQAEKLFF.

The V gene is TRBV2, the J gene TRBJ2-1; 9 nucleotides align to TRBD2. Unmatched junction bases numbered 10, after V lost 3 bases and J lost 4 bases. Germline CDR1 and CDR2: SNHLY and FYNNEI. This CDR3 is built from 17 residues. The CDR3 bases are TGTGCCAGCAGTGAGATCTGGCGGGAGGGCCATTACAATGAGCAGTTCTTC. It yields the protein CASSEIWREGHYNEQFF.

V and J are TRBV5-5 and TRBJ2-1; possible D gene TRBD1, 5 bases. The CDR3 length is 17 residues. The germline V gene encodes CDR1 SGHKS and CDR2 YYEKEE (reference sequence). V was cut by 0 bases and J by 2 bases, with 15 bases left in between. The CDR3 DNA reads TGTGCCAGCAGCTTGGGGGTCGGACACAGCCCCTACAATGAGCAGTTCTTC. This codes for CASSLGVGHSPYNEQFF.

The chain links TRBV19 to TRBJ1-1, with 10 bases fitting TRBD1. Germline V gene sequence: CDR1 LNHDA, CDR2 SQIVND (reference sequence). This CDR3 spans 16 amino acids. Trimming at V came to 1 base and at J to 3 bases, leaving 5 bases not matched to a gene. The CDR3 loop is CASSIGGQGPYTEAFF. DNA for the CDR3: TGTGCCAGTAGTATAGGGGGACAGGGGCCATACACTGAAGCTTTCTTT.

The CDR3 region is CASSQDRLGLADTDTQYF. CDR3 in DNA: TGCGCCAGCAGCCAAGATAGGCTCGGGCTAGCGGACACAGATACGCAGTATTTT. The genes are TRBV4-1 and TRBJ2-3; 7 bases align to TRBD2. V lost 0 bases, J lost 2 bases, and 11 bases stayed unmatched. Germline loops: CDR1 MGHRA, CDR2 YSYEKL. CDR3 size: 18 residues.

This clone was found a few times. This rearrangement joins TRBV6-1 to TRBJ1-2, with 7 bases that match TRBD1. CDR1 is MNHNS, CDR2 SASEGT, per germline. The CDR3 is 16 amino acids. V was clipped by 0 bases and J by 4 bases; unmatched bases: 8. The CDR3, as DNA: TGTGCCAGCAGTGAAGCGGACTCATCAGGGGGCTATGGCTACACCTTC. Amino acid sequence: CASSEADSSGGYGYTF.

This rearrangement joins TRBV27 to TRBJ1-2; no reliable D call. Germline assignment: CDR1 MNHEY and CDR2 SMNVEV (reference sequence). CDR3 length: 14 residues. The V and J ends lost 0 bases and 4 bases respectively, with 9 bases between them. The CDR3: CASSLSGSAYGYTF. The CDR3 nucleotides read TGTGCCAGCAGTTTATCCGGTAGTGCCTATGGCTACACCTTC.

The table lists this clone with a few counts. This chain links TRBV20-1 with TRBJ1-5; perhaps TRBD1 as D (5 bases). The V and J ends lost 2 bases and 6 bases respectively, with 5 bases between them. The CDR3 loop spans 11 amino acids. Germline V gene data show CDR1 as DFQATT and CDR2 as SNEGSKA (reference sequence). This chain's CDR3 is CSARRGQPQHF. DNA of the CDR3: TGCAGTGCTAGAAGGGGTCAGCCCCAGCATTTT.

The chain joins TRBV10-2 to TRBJ2-2, with D possibly TRBD1 on 6 matching bases. The CDR3 runs 14 residues. The germline gives CDR1 WSHSY, CDR2 SAAADI. Trimming shortened V by 4 bases and J by 2 bases, and 8 bases separated the two germline ends. In DNA, the CDR3 is TGCGCCAGCAGTGGGACAGCTAACACCGGGGAGCTGTTTTTT. Its protein product is CASSGTANTGELFF.

V is TRBV5-1 and J is TRBJ2-7; no clear D gene. The V end lost 0 bases, the J end lost 7 bases, and 17 bases lay between the germline ends. Germline values: CDR1 SGHRS, CDR2 YFSETQ. The CDR3 loop spans 15 amino acids. The CDR3 sequence is CASSLGTSAAPEQYF. CDR3 bases: TGCGCCAGCAGCTTGGGAACGAGTGCGGCCCCGGAGCAGTACTTC.

This chain links TRBV4-1 with TRBJ1-3, with a tentative D call TRBD1 (6 bases). Germline CDR1 and CDR2: MGHRA and YSYEKL. The ends were cut back, 2 bases at V and 6 bases at J, with 17 bases in the middle. The CDR3 consists of 16 residues. The CDR3 region has the DNA TGCGCCAGCAGCCAACAGGGAGGGGGTTTAGAAAACACCATATATTTT. Amino acids: CASSQQGGGLENTIYF.